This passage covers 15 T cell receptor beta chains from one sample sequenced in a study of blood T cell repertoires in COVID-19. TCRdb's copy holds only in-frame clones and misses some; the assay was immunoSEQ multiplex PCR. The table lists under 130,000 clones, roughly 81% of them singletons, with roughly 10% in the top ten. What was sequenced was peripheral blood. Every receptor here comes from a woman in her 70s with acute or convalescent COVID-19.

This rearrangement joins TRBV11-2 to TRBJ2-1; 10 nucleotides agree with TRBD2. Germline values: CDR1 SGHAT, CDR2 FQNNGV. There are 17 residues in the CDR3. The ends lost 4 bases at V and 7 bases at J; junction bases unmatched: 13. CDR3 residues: CASSSPLAGGYLNEQFF. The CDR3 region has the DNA TGTGCCAGCAGCTCGCCTTTAGCGGGGGGATACCTAAATGAGCAGTTCTTC.

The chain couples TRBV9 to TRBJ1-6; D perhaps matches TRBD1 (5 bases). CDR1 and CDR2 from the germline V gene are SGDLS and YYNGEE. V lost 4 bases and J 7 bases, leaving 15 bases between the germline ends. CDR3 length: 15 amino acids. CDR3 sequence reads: CASSPSQGPNSPLHF. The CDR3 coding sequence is TGTGCCAGCAGCCCTTCTCAGGGTCCGAATTCACCCCTCCACTTT.

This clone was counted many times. This CDR3 reads CASSPERYRGSTYEQYF. In DNA, the CDR3 is TGTGCCAGTAGTCCCGAACGCTACAGGGGGAGCACCTACGAGCAGTACTTC. The chain is built from TRBV19 and TRBJ2-7, with 8 positions matching TRBD1. This CDR3 spans 17 amino acids. Germline CDR1 LNHDA, CDR2 SQIVND (reference sequence). Trimming removed 5 bases from V and 2 bases from J; junction bases left unmatched: 14. The variable domain in full, with the rest retrieved from reference TRBV19 and TRBJ2-7, is DGGITQSPKYLFRKEGQNVTLSCEQNLNHDAMYWYRQDPGQGLRLIYYSQIVNDFQKGDIAEGYSVSREKKESFPLTVTSAQKNPTAFYLCASSPERYRGSTYEQYFGPGTRLTVT.

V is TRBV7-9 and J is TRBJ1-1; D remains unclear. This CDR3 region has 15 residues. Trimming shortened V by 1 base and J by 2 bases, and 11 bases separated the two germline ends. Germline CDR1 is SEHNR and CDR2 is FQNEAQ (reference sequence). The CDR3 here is CASSLGISGNTEAFF. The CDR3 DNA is TGTGCCAGCAGCTTAGGCATCAGTGGTAACACTGAAGCTTTCTTT.

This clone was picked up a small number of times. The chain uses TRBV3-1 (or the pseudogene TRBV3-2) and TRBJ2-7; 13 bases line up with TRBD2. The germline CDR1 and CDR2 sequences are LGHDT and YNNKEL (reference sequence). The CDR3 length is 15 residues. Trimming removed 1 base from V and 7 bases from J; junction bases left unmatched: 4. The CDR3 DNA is TGTGCCAGCAGCCAAGGACTAGCGGGAGGAGGGGAGCAGTACTTC. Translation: CASSQGLAGGGEQYF.

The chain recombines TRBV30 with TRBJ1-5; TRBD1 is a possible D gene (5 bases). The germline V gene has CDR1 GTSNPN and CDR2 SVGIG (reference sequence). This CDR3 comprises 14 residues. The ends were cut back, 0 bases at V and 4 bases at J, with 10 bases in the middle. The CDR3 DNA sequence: TGTGCCTGGAGTGTACTGAAGGGGAATCAGCCCCAGCATTTT. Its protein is CAWSVLKGNQPQHF. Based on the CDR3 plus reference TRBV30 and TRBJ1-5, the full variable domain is SQTIHQWPATLVQPVGSPLSLECTVEGTSNPNLYWYRQAAGRGLQLLFYSVGIGQISSEVPQNLSASRPQDRQFILSSKKLLLSDSGFYLCAWSVLKGNQPQHFGDGTRLSIL.

CDR3 sequence (DNA): TGTGCCAGCTCACCAATTGGGGCAGGATCCAAAAACATTCAGTACTTC. This sequence encodes CASSPIGAGSKNIQYF. This sequence joins TRBV18 and TRBJ2-4; a possible D gene is TRBD1 (5 bases). CDR1 and CDR2 (germline): KGHSH, LQKENI. Trimming cost V 2 bases and J 2 bases, with 13 bases left between them. CDR3 length: 16 amino acids.

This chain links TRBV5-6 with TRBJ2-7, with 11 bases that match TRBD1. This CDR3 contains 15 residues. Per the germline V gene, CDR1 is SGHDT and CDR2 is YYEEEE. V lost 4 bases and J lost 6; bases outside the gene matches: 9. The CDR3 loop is CASSTDGQGAVEQYF. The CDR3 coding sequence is TGTGCCAGCAGCACAGATGGACAGGGGGCTGTCGAGCAGTACTTC. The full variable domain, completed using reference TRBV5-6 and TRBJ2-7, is DAGVTQSPTHLIKTRGQQVTLRCSPKSGHDTVSWYQQALGQGPQFIFQYYEEEERQRGNFPDRFSGHQFPNYSSELNVNALLLGDSALYLCASSTDGQGAVEQYFGPGTRLTVT.

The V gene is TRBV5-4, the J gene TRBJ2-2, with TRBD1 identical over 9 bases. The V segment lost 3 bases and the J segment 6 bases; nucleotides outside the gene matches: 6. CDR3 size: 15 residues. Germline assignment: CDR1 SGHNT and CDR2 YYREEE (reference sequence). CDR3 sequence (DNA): TGTGCCAGCAGCTCGAAACAGGGGGCGCCCGGGGAGCTGTTTTTT. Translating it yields CASSSKQGAPGELFF.

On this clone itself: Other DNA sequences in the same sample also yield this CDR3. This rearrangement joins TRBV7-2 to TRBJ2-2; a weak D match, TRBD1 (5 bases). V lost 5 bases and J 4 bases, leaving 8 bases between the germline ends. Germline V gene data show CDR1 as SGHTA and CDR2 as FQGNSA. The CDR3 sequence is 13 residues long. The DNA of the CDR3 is TGTGCCAGCAGCCCCACAGGCACCGGGGAGCTGTTTTTT. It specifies CASSPTGTGELFF.

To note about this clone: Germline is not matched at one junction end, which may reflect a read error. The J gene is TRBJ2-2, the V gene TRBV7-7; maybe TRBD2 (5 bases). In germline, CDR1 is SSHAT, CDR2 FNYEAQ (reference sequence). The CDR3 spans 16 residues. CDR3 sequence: CASSLAPGANTGELFF. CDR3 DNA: TGTGCTAGCAGCTTAGCGCCCGGAGCGAACACCGGGGAGCTGTTTTTT.

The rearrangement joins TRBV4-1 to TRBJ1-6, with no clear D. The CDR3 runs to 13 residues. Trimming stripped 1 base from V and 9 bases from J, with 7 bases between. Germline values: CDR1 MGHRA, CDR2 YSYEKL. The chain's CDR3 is CASSQVGSSPLHF. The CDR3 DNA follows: TGCGCCAGCAGCCAAGTTGGGAGTTCACCCCTCCACTTT.

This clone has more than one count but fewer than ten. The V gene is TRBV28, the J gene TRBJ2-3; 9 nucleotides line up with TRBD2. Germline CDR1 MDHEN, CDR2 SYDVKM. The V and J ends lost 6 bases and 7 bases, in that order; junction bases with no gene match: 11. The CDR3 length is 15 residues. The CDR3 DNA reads TGTGCCAGCAGGCCGGGCGGGAGGGTCCAGAATACGCAGTATTTT. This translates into CASRPGGRVQNTQYF.

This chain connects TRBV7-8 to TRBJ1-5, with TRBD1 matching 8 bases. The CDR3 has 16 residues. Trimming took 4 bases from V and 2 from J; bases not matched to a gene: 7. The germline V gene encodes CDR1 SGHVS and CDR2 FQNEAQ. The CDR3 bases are TGTGCCAGCAGCTCCTCCGGGACAGGACGCAATCAGCCCCAGCATTTT. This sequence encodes CASSSSGTGRNQPQHF.

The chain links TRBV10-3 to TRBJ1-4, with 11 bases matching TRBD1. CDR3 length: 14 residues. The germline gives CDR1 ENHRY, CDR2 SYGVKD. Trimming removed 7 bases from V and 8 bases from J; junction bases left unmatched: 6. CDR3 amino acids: CAIKGTGGSEKLFF. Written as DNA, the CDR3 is TGTGCCATCAAGGGGACAGGGGGTTCAGAAAAACTGTTTTTT.